This record concerns one TCR beta chain sequence. What it recognizes is unknown. The read finishes 3 residues shy of the CDR3 end, and the germline J gene is used to complete it. The data stem from a study of Tregs in tolerant kidney transplant recipients. Regarding the study as a whole: Expanding Tregs on activated donor B cells appeared to best identify donor-specific TCRbeta clones. Antigen-driven expansion was suggested because donor-specific Tregs expanded more than all Tregs in tolerant patients.

Assay used: immunoSEQ multiplex PCR; TCRdb lists only in-frame clones, some missing. The sample holds some 15,000 clones. The nonmyeloablative bone marrow transplants came from related graft donors, with transient mixed chimerism. Unstimulated Tregs (CD4+CD25+CD127-) and CD4+CD25- non-Tregs were sorted from PBMCs. CDR1 and CDR2 (germline): SGHVS, FQNEAQ. Deletions cut 4 bases from V and 0 bases from J, with 10 bases between. The CDR3 contains 15 residues. The genes are TRBV7-8 and TRBJ2-4; D is possibly TRBD2 (5 bases). This specimen consisted of CD8+ T cells from blood (PBMCs), obtained 6 months after the transplant. This receptor was obtained from a human patient who received a combined kidney and bone marrow transplant. Some T cells may be graft donor cells. The CDR3: CASSSSLLAKNIQYF. The DNA read from the CDR3 is TGTGCCAGCAGCTCTAGCCTTCTAGCCAAAAACATT.